The clone carrying this T cell receptor beta chain was found a few times. Its matching antigen is unknown. The data were taken from a study of beta chain features in type 1 diabetes. The V gene lost 3 bases and the J gene lost 3 bases, with 9 bases spanning the gap. This CDR3 region has 14 residues. Looked up from germline, CDR1 is KGHSH and CDR2 is LQKENI. Staining for CD45RO/CCR7/CD25/CD127/CD95/CD27 allowed sorting of CD4+ naive, central memory, regulatory and stem cell-like memory cells. What was sequenced were expressed TCRB transcripts, since all of the isolated RNA had been reverse transcribed. Profiled with immunoSEQ multiplex PCR; TCRdb holds only in-frame clones, not every one. This table has almost 350,000 clones, roughly 9% appearing once. Broader study findings: Whether TCRB rearrangement is influenced by HLA type was left unresolved in this analysis. TCRB CDR3 length was moderately but significantly reduced in all four CD4+ subsets of Type 1 diabetes patients. TCRB repertoires of naive, central memory and Treg cells appeared more similar among patients than among healthy donors.

The receptor comes from a man aged 25 to 40 with type 1 diabetes. This sequence joins TRBV18 and TRBJ2-1; a possible D gene is TRBD1 (6 bases). The sample was central memory CD4+ T cells from blood. The CDR3: CASSPMTGYNEQFF. In DNA, the CDR3 is TGTGCCAGCTCACCCATGACAGGCTACAATGAGCAGTTCTTC.